A selection of T cell receptor beta chains follows, all from one sample in a study of cytomegalovirus exposure and HLA in healthy donors. Repertoires were generated with immunoSEQ multiplex PCR, while TCRdb's copy carries only in-frame clones and drops some. The data show over 150,000 clones, roughly 78% seen once. What was sequenced was PBMCs. Source of these receptors: a boy younger than 18 in good health and CMV-seronegative. Both conserved end residues are part of each CDR3. The order of the fields is D gene, J gene, V gene, clone size, CDR3 DNA, CDR3 protein. A D gene is named only where the DNA matches it firmly. Only some rows state a clone size, as once, few, many or a class for expanded clones.

D gene: TRBD1; J gene: TRBJ2-7; V gene: TRBV27; clone size: .; CDR3 DNA: TGTGCCAGCGGAGAGACCAGGGGACAGGGTTACTACGAGCAGTACTTC; CDR3 protein: CASGETRGQGYYEQYF
D gene: .; J gene: TRBJ1-1; V gene: TRBV27; clone size: once; CDR3 DNA: TGTGCCAGCAGTTTATCGTTAGCGACAGGATTGAACACTGAAGCTTTCTTT; CDR3 protein: CASSLSLATGLNTEAFF
D gene: .; J gene: TRBJ2-7; V gene: TRBV6-6; clone size: many; CDR3 DNA: TGTGCCAGCAGTTACTCGACAAACTCCTACGAGCAGTACTTC; CDR3 protein: CASSYSTNSYEQYF
D gene: TRBD1; J gene: TRBJ2-5; V gene: TRBV5-4; clone size: .; CDR3 DNA: TGTGCCAGCAGCGTCGACAGGGGCTCGGGTGAGACCCAGTACTTC; CDR3 protein: CASSVDRGSGETQYF
D gene: TRBD1; J gene: TRBJ2-7; V gene: TRBV6-1; clone size: .; CDR3 DNA: TGTGCCAGCAGGACCAGACAGGACAGGGGTTACGAGCAGTACTTC; CDR3 protein: CASRTRQDRGYEQYF
D gene: .; J gene: TRBJ1-2; V gene: TRBV19; clone size: .; CDR3 DNA: TGTGCCACCTCAGCCGGTGGGTTAGCCTATGGCTACACCTTC; CDR3 protein: CATSAGGLAYGYTF
D gene: TRBD1; J gene: TRBJ1-2; V gene: TRBV6-5; clone size: .; CDR3 DNA: TGTGCCAGCAGCCACCGGACAGGGGGAAGGTATGGCTACACCTTC; CDR3 protein: CASSHRTGGRYGYTF
D gene: .; J gene: TRBJ1-5; V gene: TRBV6-5; clone size: .; CDR3 DNA: TGTGCCAGCAGCCGCCCGAGCGGGCAGCCCCAGCATTTT; CDR3 protein: CASSRPSGQPQHF
D gene: .; J gene: TRBJ2-7; V gene: TRBV6-1; clone size: .; CDR3 DNA: TGTGCCATCGGACAGCTGCCTGTCTACTCCTACGAGCAGTACTTC; CDR3 protein: CAIGQLPVYSYEQYF
D gene: TRBD2; J gene: TRBJ2-5; V gene: TRBV7-6; clone size: .; CDR3 DNA: TGTGCCAGCAGGCTTATTCTAGCGGACCAAGAGACCCAGTACTTC; CDR3 protein: CASRLILADQETQYF
D gene: TRBD2; J gene: TRBJ2-5; V gene: TRBV4-1; clone size: .; CDR3 DNA: TGCGCCAGCGCCGACAGCGGGGGGGAGGAGACCCAGTACTTC; CDR3 protein: CASADSGGEETQYF
D gene: .; J gene: TRBJ2-5; V gene: TRBV5-5; clone size: .; CDR3 DNA: TGTGCCAGCAGCTTGGCCCGAGGACAAGAGACCCAGTACTTC; CDR3 protein: CASSLARGQETQYF
D gene: .; J gene: TRBJ2-3; V gene: TRBV19; clone size: .; CDR3 DNA: TGTGCCAGTAGTTACACAGGGACCGGCTATAGGGATACGCAGTATTTT; CDR3 protein: CASSYTGTGYRDTQYF
D gene: .; J gene: TRBJ1-1; V gene: TRBV30; clone size: .; CDR3 DNA: TGTGCCTGGACCATCGGGGGGGGCGGCGAAGCTTTCTTT; CDR3 protein: CAWTIGGGGEAFF
D gene: .; J gene: TRBJ2-3; V gene: TRBV29-1; clone size: .; CDR3 DNA: TGCAGCGTTGAGGGGAGTTTGAGCACAGATACGCAGTATTTT; CDR3 protein: CSVEGSLSTDTQYF
D gene: TRBD1; J gene: TRBJ1-1; V gene: TRBV14; clone size: .; CDR3 DNA: TGTGCCAGCAGCCACCAAAGACAGGGGAACACTGAAGCTTTCTTT; CDR3 protein: CASSHQRQGNTEAFF
D gene: .; J gene: TRBJ2-1; V gene: TRBV5-6; clone size: .; CDR3 DNA: TGTGCCAGCAGTTACCCGGACTGGAATGAGCAGTTCTTC; CDR3 protein: CASSYPDWNEQFF
D gene: .; J gene: TRBJ1-5; V gene: TRBV11-1; clone size: .; CDR3 DNA: TGTGCCAGCAGCTTAGGAGGCGGTCAGCCCCAGCATTTT; CDR3 protein: CASSLGGGQPQHF
D gene: TRBD2; J gene: TRBJ2-1; V gene: TRBV19; clone size: .; CDR3 DNA: TGTGCCAGCCGGACGGGGAGGGCGAACTACAATGAGCAGTTCTTC; CDR3 protein: CASRTGRANYNEQFF
D gene: .; J gene: TRBJ1-1; V gene: TRBV6-5; clone size: .; CDR3 DNA: TGTGCCAGCAGTTACCCGTCACCTGGCGGGGACACTGAAGCTTTCTTT; CDR3 protein: CASSYPSPGGDTEAFF
D gene: TRBD1; J gene: TRBJ1-1; V gene: TRBV7-2; clone size: .; CDR3 DNA: TGTGCCAGCAGTCCGGACAGGCTCACTGAAGCTTTCTTT; CDR3 protein: CASSPDRLTEAFF
D gene: TRBD1; J gene: TRBJ1-3; V gene: TRBV19; clone size: .; CDR3 DNA: TGTGCCAGTAGTGTACAGGGGGATGGAAACACCATATATTTT; CDR3 protein: CASSVQGDGNTIYF
D gene: .; J gene: TRBJ1-5; V gene: TRBV6-5; clone size: .; CDR3 DNA: TGTGCCAGCAGTTACCGTGCGGGATTCAGCAATCAGCCCCAGCATTTT; CDR3 protein: CASSYRAGFSNQPQHF
D gene: .; J gene: TRBJ2-7; V gene: TRBV19; clone size: .; CDR3 DNA: TGTGCCAGTAGTTCCGGGACACACGTTTGGGAGCAGTACTTC; CDR3 protein: CASSSGTHVWEQYF
D gene: .; J gene: TRBJ2-2; V gene: TRBV5-6; clone size: .; CDR3 DNA: TGTGCCAGCAGCTTGATAATAAGGGGGTCTTACGGGGAGCTGTTTTTT; CDR3 protein: CASSLIIRGSYGELFF
D gene: TRBD1; J gene: TRBJ1-4; V gene: TRBV6-5; clone size: .; CDR3 DNA: TGTGCCAGCAGTTACAGGGGACAGCTTAATGAAAAACTGTTTTTT; CDR3 protein: CASSYRGQLNEKLFF
D gene: .; J gene: TRBJ1-1; V gene: TRBV11-2; clone size: .; CDR3 DNA: TGTGCCAGCAGCTTTCCGCGTGAAAACACTGAAGCTTTCTTT; CDR3 protein: CASSFPRENTEAFF
D gene: .; J gene: TRBJ1-4; V gene: TRBV6-1; clone size: .; CDR3 DNA: TGTGCCAGCAGTGGAAACAGGGTAGGGGCATCTAATGAAAAACTGTTTTTT; CDR3 protein: CASSGNRVGASNEKLFF
D gene: TRBD1; J gene: TRBJ2-3; V gene: TRBV7-9; clone size: .; CDR3 DNA: TGTGCCAGCAGCCTTAGTCAGGGGGCGGCAGATACGCAGTATTTT; CDR3 protein: CASSLSQGAADTQYF
D gene: .; J gene: TRBJ1-1; V gene: TRBV30; clone size: .; CDR3 DNA: TGTGCCTGGACCCTACCGGGGGACACTGAAGCTTTCTTT; CDR3 protein: CAWTLPGDTEAFF
D gene: TRBD1; J gene: TRBJ2-7; V gene: TRBV7-8; clone size: .; CDR3 DNA: TGTGCCAGCAGCCCGCAGGGACAGGGAAAACCCTACGAGCAGTACTTC; CDR3 protein: CASSPQGQGKPYEQYF
D gene: TRBD1; J gene: TRBJ1-2; V gene: TRBV4-2; clone size: .; CDR3 DNA: TGTGCCAGCAGCCAAATGGACAGGGGGTTGGGTCCTAACTATGGCTACACCTTC; CDR3 protein: CASSQMDRGLGPNYGYTF
D gene: TRBD1; J gene: TRBJ1-2; V gene: TRBV15; clone size: .; CDR3 DNA: TGTGCCACCAGCAGAGAAAGGAGACAGGGAGGACGCTACACCTTC; CDR3 protein: CATSRERRQGGRYTF
D gene: .; J gene: TRBJ2-7; V gene: TRBV6-1; clone size: .; CDR3 DNA: TGTGCCAGCAGCCCAATGGTGGCTAGCGCCTACGAGCAGTACTTC; CDR3 protein: CASSPMVASAYEQYF
D gene: TRBD1; J gene: TRBJ1-1; V gene: TRBV9; clone size: .; CDR3 DNA: TGTGCCAGCAACTCCGGGACAGAGAACACTGAAGCTTTCTTT; CDR3 protein: CASNSGTENTEAFF
D gene: TRBD1; J gene: TRBJ1-2; V gene: TRBV5-1; clone size: .; CDR3 DNA: TGCGCCAGCAGCTTAGAGGCCACAGGGGGGTTTAACTATGGCTACACCTTC; CDR3 protein: CASSLEATGGFNYGYTF
D gene: TRBD1; J gene: TRBJ1-2; V gene: TRBV27; clone size: once; CDR3 DNA: TGTGCCAGCAGTCGCGACCGGGACAGGGGTTTTGGCTACACCTTC; CDR3 protein: CASSRDRDRGFGYTF
D gene: .; J gene: TRBJ1-3; V gene: TRBV11-3; clone size: .; CDR3 DNA: TGTGCCAGCAGCCCAATCGGTAGCTCTGGAAACACCATATATTTT; CDR3 protein: CASSPIGSSGNTIYF
D gene: TRBD1; J gene: TRBJ1-1; V gene: TRBV7-9; clone size: .; CDR3 DNA: TGTGCCAGCAGACAGACAGGGGGTACAGCTTTCTTT; CDR3 protein: CASRQTGGTAFF
D gene: .; J gene: TRBJ1-5; V gene: TRBV27; clone size: .; CDR3 DNA: TGTGCCAGCAGTGCTTGGAGTTATCAGCCCCAGCATTTT; CDR3 protein: CASSAWSYQPQHF
D gene: .; J gene: TRBJ2-1; V gene: TRBV7-7; clone size: .; CDR3 DNA: TGTGCTAGCAGCTTAGAGGCACAGGGGAGGAATGAGCAGTTCTTC; CDR3 protein: CASSLEAQGRNEQFF
D gene: TRBD2; J gene: TRBJ2-5; V gene: TRBV10-3; clone size: .; CDR3 DNA: TGTGCCATCAGTGACCCAGACGGGCTAGCGGGGGGGCCGCGAGAGACCCAGTACTTC; CDR3 protein: CAISDPDGLAGGPRETQYF